The following is a TCR beta chain sequence with its context. It lacks a known antigen. No much larger clonotype is one base removed from it; base qualities were not supplied. These data are taken from a study of early T cells in non-severe SARS-CoV-2 infection (dated by TCRdb to the early 2020s). Turning to the overall study: Because TCR sequencing relied on bulk RNA taken from unsorted whole blood, pairing of alpha and beta chains was not possible.

CDR1 and CDR2 (SGHTA, FQGNSA) derive from the germline V gene. The cysteine opens and the phenylalanine closes a CDR3 of 13 amino acids. The kept DNA is CDR3 alone, 39 bases in frame from the first base. At the junction V is shortened by 5 bases and J by 8 bases; bases outside the gene matches: 5. Libraries were prepared through 5' RACE. Instrument on record: NextSeq 500. To correct for sequencing error and PCR bias, the TCR library protocol tagged individual cDNA molecules with unique molecular identifiers. Sequencing covered both TCR alpha and beta chains, and within each sample the abundances of alpha and beta sequences were tightly co-correlated. The paper's processing steps were these. Decombinator V4 was used to annotate TCR sequences for V gene, J gene and CDR3. Expanded TCRs were defined as changing significantly between any two time points under a Poisson model with p below 0.0001. Abundances of TCRs were expressed as counts per million after normalisation to the total number of TCRs sequenced in each sample. MAIT TCRs were defined by TRAV1-2 paired with TRAJ12, TRAJ20 or TRAJ33, and iNKT TCRs by TRAV10 paired with TRAJ18. VDJdb, accessed 1 November 2021, was searched for CMV, EBV and SARS-CoV-2 annotated TCRs, with TCRs annotated for multiple antigens excluded. The public reads were run again by TCRdb, first through fastp at Q25 and then through MiXCR, and only productive beta chains were kept. Entries that share a CDR3 protein sequence are merged under the most common genes and DNA. TCRdb's processing, not the authors' own work, is the source of the V and J calls. Across this sample there are roughly 70,000 distinct CDR3 sequences, with 18% seen only once. The ten most abundant clones make up approximately 9% of the sample.

A case-control design nested within a healthcare worker cohort in London, UK, was used, with weekly nasopharyngeal swab PCR tests and blood sampling performed. Between 23 and 31 March 2020, the week of the UK lockdown, healthcare workers were enrolled and then followed up weekly for as long as 16 weeks. Points the paper makes about the study in general: VDJdb matching was skewed toward anti-spike CD8 responses, so virus-specific expansions were likely underestimated and private and CD4 specificities were missed.

This TCR was recovered from an adult who was a healthcare worker with PCR-confirmed SARS-CoV-2 infection or an uninfected control (not recorded which). Material: whole blood, obtained at baseline. In this chain, TRBV7-2 is recombined with TRBJ2-2; 7 bases in the junction line up with TRBD2. The CDR3 region has the sequence CASSARESGELFF. The DNA sequence is TGTGCCAGCAGCGCGCGGGAGTCTGGGGAGCTGTTTTTT. With the rest looked up from the reference TRBV7-2 and TRBJ2-2 genes rather than sequenced, the full variable domain is GAGVSQSPSNKVTEKGKDVELRCDPISGHTALYWYRQSLGQGLEFLIYFQGNSAPDKSGLPSDRFSAERTGGSVSTLTIQRTQQEDSAVYLCASSARESGELFFGEGSRLTVL.